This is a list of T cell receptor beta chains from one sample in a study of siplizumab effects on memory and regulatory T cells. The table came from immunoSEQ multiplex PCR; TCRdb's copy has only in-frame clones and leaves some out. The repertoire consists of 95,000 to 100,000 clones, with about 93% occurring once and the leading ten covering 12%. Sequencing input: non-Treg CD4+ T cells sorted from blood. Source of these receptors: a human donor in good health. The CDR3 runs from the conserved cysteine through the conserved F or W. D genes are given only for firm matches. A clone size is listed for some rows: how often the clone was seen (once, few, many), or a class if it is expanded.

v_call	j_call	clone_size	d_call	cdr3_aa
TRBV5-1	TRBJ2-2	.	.	CASSLAKGGILWVTGELFF
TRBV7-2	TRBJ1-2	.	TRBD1	CASSSRGRNYGYTF
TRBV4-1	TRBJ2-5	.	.	CASSQGSSRETQYF
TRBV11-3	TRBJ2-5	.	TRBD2	CASSLAGGPEETQYF
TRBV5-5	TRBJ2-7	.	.	CASSLFPSYEQYF
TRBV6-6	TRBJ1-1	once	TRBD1	CASSSKSGGGGEAFF
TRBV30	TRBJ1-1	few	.	CAWDKDRLNTEAFF
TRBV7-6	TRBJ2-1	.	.	CASSLDLYNEQFF
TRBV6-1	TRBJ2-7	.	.	CASSASGAGNEQYF
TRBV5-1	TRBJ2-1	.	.	CASSEQTGLDEQFF
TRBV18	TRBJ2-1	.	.	CASSLEGVPYNEQFF
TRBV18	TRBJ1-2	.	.	CASSADKNYGYTF
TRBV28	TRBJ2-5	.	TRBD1	CASSLADRAKIQETQYF